The rows below give T cell receptor beta chains drawn from one sample of a study of cytomegalovirus exposure and HLA in healthy donors. Data came from immunoSEQ multiplex PCR; TCRdb stores just in-frame clones and leaves some out. The sample holds about 330,000 clones; about nine tenths are singletons and the top ten take approximately 1.1%. Sequenced input: PBMCs. These receptors came from a woman in her thirties in good health and CMV-seropositive. The CDR3 runs from the conserved cysteine through the conserved F or W. Fields, in order: clone size, J gene, V gene, D gene, CDR3 DNA, CDR3 protein. The D gene is left open where the match is weak. The size entry is marked missing in some rows and otherwise reads once, few, many or a size class.

>-|TRBJ2-2|TRBV28|TRBD2
TGTGCCAGCAGTACCCGACGTAGCGGGAGGGCTCCCGAATTGACCGGGGAGCTGTTTTTT
CASSTRRSGRAPELTGELFF
>-|TRBJ2-7|TRBV6-6|-
TGTGCCAGCAGTTCCTTGACTTTATACGAGCAGTACTTC
CASSSLTLYEQYF
>few|TRBJ2-2|TRBV7-2|TRBD1
TGTGCCAGCAGCTTGGGACAGGGGTATGTCGGGGAGCTGTTTTTT
CASSLGQGYVGELFF
>few|TRBJ1-5|TRBV7-6|-
TGTGCCAGCAGCTTAGAGCAGGGTTTCGGCCAGCCCCAGCATTTT
CASSLEQGFGQPQHF
>-|TRBJ2-7|TRBV6-1|-
TGTGCCAGCAGTGGCGGGACATTGCCCTACGAGCAGTACTTC
CASSGGTLPYEQYF
>-|TRBJ1-5|TRBV30|-
TGTGCCTGGGCGGACAGTACCAATCAGCCCCAGCATTTT
CAWADSTNQPQHF
>-|TRBJ2-2|TRBV29-1|TRBD2
TGCAGCGTCTGGGGGGGAGTTTACCCCGGGGAGCTGTTTTTT
CSVWGGVYPGELFF
>-|TRBJ1-1|TRBV9|TRBD1
TGTGCCAGCAGCGTGACAGGGGGAGAAGCTTTCTTT
CASSVTGGEAFF
>-|TRBJ1-2|TRBV25-1|-
TGTGCCAGCAGTGAATTGAGTGGGGCCAGACATGGCTACACCTTC
CASSELSGARHGYTF
>-|TRBJ2-3|TRBV29-1|-
TGCAGCGTTGAGGGGGGTGCAGATACGCAGTATTTT
CSVEGGADTQYF
>-|TRBJ1-4|TRBV5-4|-
TGTGCCAGCAGCTATCCGGGGCCTAATGAAAAACTGTTTTTT
CASSYPGPNEKLFF
>few|TRBJ1-5|TRBV5-1|TRBD1
TGCGCCAGCAGCTTGGGAGGGGGCGGTCAGCCCCAGCATTTT
CASSLGGGGQPQHF
>once|TRBJ1-2|TRBV9|-
TGTGCCAGCAGCGTAGACGGGGTTGGGGGCTACACCTTC
CASSVDGVGGYTF
>-|TRBJ2-5|TRBV7-9|TRBD1
TGTGCCAGCAGCCGGACAGGTGTTACACAAGAGACCCAGTACTTC
CASSRTGVTQETQYF
>-|TRBJ1-2|TRBV7-8|TRBD1
TGTGCCAGCAGCTACGGGACAGGGGGCGACTATGGCTACACCTTC
CASSYGTGGDYGYTF
>-|TRBJ2-7|TRBV29-1|TRBD2
TGCAGCGTTGATTTGATGGCTAGCGGCTCCTACGAGCAGTACTTC
CSVDLMASGSYEQYF
>-|TRBJ2-7|TRBV27|TRBD2
TGTGCCAGCAGTTCTCTAGCGGCATCCTACGAGCAGTACTTC
CASSSLAASYEQYF
>-|TRBJ1-5|TRBV19|-
TGTGCCAGTAGCCCTACAGGGACTCAGCCCCAGCATTTT
CASSPTGTQPQHF
>few|TRBJ1-1|TRBV7-2|-
TGTGCCAGCAGCGGGGACTTCTTGTCTTTAGGAGCTTTCTTT
CASSGDFLSLGAFF
>few|TRBJ2-2|TRBV6-6|-
TGTGCCAGCAGTTACGACAGGAACACCGGGGAGCTGTTTTTT
CASSYDRNTGELFF
>-|TRBJ2-7|TRBV28|-
TGTGCCAGCAGTTTATTTCCCAGGGCCTCCTACGAGCAGTACTTC
CASSLFPRASYEQYF
>-|TRBJ2-7|TRBV27|-
TGTGCCAGCAGTTATTCCGGTACCTACGAGCAGTACTTC
CASSYSGTYEQYF
>-|TRBJ2-1|TRBV7-8|-
TGTGCCAGCAGCCAAGATCCGGCTAGCTACTATGAGCAGTTCTTC
CASSQDPASYYEQFF
>-|TRBJ2-1|TRBV28|-
TGTGCCAGCAGTTTCCATGAGCAGTTCTTC
CASSFHEQFF
>-|TRBJ1-2|TRBV15|-
TGTGCCACCAGCAGAGCCCTCGCTGGGAAGGGACGTAACTATGGCTACACCTTC
CATSRALAGKGRNYGYTF
>-|TRBJ2-3|TRBV6-1|-
TGTGCCAGCAGTGAAGCAACGGAAGTTATGGATACGCAGTATTTT
CASSEATEVMDTQYF
>-|TRBJ2-4|TRBV19|-
TGTGCCAGTAGTATCGTTCAGGGGTCGGGGTACTTC
CASSIVQGSGYF
>-|TRBJ2-7|TRBV5-1|-
TGCGCCAGCAGCTCCCACGGGTCGACAAGCGACGAGCAGTACTTC
CASSSHGSTSDEQYF
>-|TRBJ1-2|TRBV6-5|-
TGTGCCAGCAGTGCTAACAAGAACTATGGCTACACCTTC
CASSANKNYGYTF
>once|TRBJ2-2|TRBV28|TRBD1
TGTGCCAGCAGTCAACCGGGACAGCTAAGAAAGGGGGAGCTGTTTTTT
CASSQPGQLRKGELFF
>-|TRBJ1-2|TRBV9|TRBD1
TGTGCCAGCAGCGTACCCGCAGGGACAGACGGTGGCTACACCTTC
CASSVPAGTDGGYTF
>-|TRBJ1-2|TRBV13|-
TGTGCCAGCAGCAACTCAGAGGGCTACACCTTC
CASSNSEGYTF
>-|TRBJ1-1|TRBV5-1|-
TGCGCCAGCAGCTTGGCTGGCAGGGGAATGAACACTGAAGCTTTCTTT
CASSLAGRGMNTEAFF
>-|TRBJ1-2|TRBV4-3|-
TGCGCCAGCAGCCCCTCGATAGGGGGATCTAACTATGGCTACACCTTC
CASSPSIGGSNYGYTF
>-|TRBJ2-7|TRBV28|TRBD1
TGTGCCAGCAGTTTTGGGACAGGGGGCTCCTACGAGCAGTACTTC
CASSFGTGGSYEQYF
>-|TRBJ2-5|TRBV29-1|-
TGCAGCGTTGGAGTAGCCATTCCCGGGGCGGAGACCCAGTACTTC
CSVGVAIPGAETQYF
>-|TRBJ1-1|TRBV7-8|-
TGTGCCAGCAGCCCGCACACAGAGAGGGGCACTGAAGCTTTCTTT
CASSPHTERGTEAFF
>-|TRBJ2-2|TRBV27|-
TGTGCCAGCAGTTTAGCTGGGGCGAACACCGGGGAGCTGTTTTTT
CASSLAGANTGELFF
>few|TRBJ1-2|TRBV6-6|TRBD1
TGTGCCAGCTCTGGGACAGCTAACTATGGCTACACCTTC
CASSGTANYGYTF
>few|TRBJ1-1|TRBV2|-
TGTGCCAGCAGACGTCAGGGGAACACTGAAGCTTTCTTT
CASRRQGNTEAFF
>-|TRBJ2-7|TRBV28|TRBD2
TGTGCCAGCACCCCGGGGGGGATTGGTTCCTACGAGCAGTACTTC
CASTPGGIGSYEQYF